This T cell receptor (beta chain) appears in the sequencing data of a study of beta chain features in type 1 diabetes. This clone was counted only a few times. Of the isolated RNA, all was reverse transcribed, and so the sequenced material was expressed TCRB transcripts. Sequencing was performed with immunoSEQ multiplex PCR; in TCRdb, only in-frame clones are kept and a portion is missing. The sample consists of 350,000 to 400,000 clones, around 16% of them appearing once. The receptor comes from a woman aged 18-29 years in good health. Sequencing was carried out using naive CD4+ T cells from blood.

The CDR3 coding sequence is TGTGCCAGCAGCTTACTGGGGACAGGGGGAGGAGTCGGGGAGCTGTTTTTT. Protein: CASSLLGTGGGVGELFF. The genes are TRBV7-2 and TRBJ2-2; 11 positions match TRBD1. Germline V gene sequence: CDR1 SGHTA, CDR2 FQGNSA. CDR3 length equals 17 residues. V gave up 2 bases and J gave up 7 bases; unmatched junction bases: 9.